These 7 T cell receptor beta chains originate from one sample sequenced in a study of blood T cell repertoires in COVID-19. Clones were sequenced by immunoSEQ multiplex PCR, and TCRdb holds only the in-frame ones, with some missing. This sample yields fewer than 350,000 clones, of which about 86% are seen a single time; around 13% belongs to the top ten. Material: peripheral blood. The origin of the receptors is a woman between 65 and 79 years old with COVID-19, enrolled during active disease.

This rearrangement joins TRBV5-1 to TRBJ2-7; 9 bases fit TRBD1. V gave up 4 bases and J gave up 6 bases; unmatched junction bases: 11. CDR1 is SGHRS and CDR2 is YFSETQ in the germline V gene. This CDR3 is built from 15 residues. CDR3 sequence (DNA): TGCGCCAGCAGCCAGGGGGTGGGGACAGGGACCGAGCAGTACTTC. Its translation: CASSQGVGTGTEQYF. Full variable domain (outside the CDR3, taken from reference TRBV5-1 and TRBJ2-7): KAGVTQTPRYLIKTRGQQVTLSCSPISGHRSVSWYQQTPGQGLQFLFEYFSETQRNKGNFPGRFSGRQFSNSRSEMNVSTLELGDSALYLCASSQGVGTGTEQYFGPGTRLTVT.

This clone was recorded only once. This chain uses TRBV30 with TRBJ2-3, with D unresolved. With 0 bases removed from V and 6 bases from J, the gap between germline ends came to 7 bases. This CDR3 region has 12 residues. The germline gives CDR1 GTSNPN, CDR2 SVGIG (reference sequence). CDR3 loop: CAWSVEADTQYF. CDR3 sequence (DNA): TGTGCCTGGAGTGTCGAGGCGGATACGCAGTATTTT.

V usage is TRBV6-5 and J usage is TRBJ2-5, with TRBD2 matching over 7 bases. Germline V gene lookup returns CDR1 MNHEY and CDR2 SVGAGI. Trimming took 6 bases from V and 3 from J; bases not matched to a gene: 7. The CDR3 runs 14 residues. The CDR3 sequence: CASSRAGYEETQYF. CDR3 nucleotides: TGTGCCAGCAGCAGAGCGGGGTACGAAGAGACCCAGTACTTC.

The genes are TRBV28 and TRBJ2-7; 7 nucleotides match TRBD2. Trimming cost V 2 bases and J 3 bases; bases outside gene matches: 1. The length of the CDR3 is 13 residues. Germline V lookup: CDR1 MDHEN, CDR2 SYDVKM. The CDR3 is CASSLGRDYEQYF. The CDR3, as DNA: TGTGCCAGCAGTTTAGGGAGGGACTACGAGCAGTACTTC.

The rearrangement uses TRBV2 and TRBJ2-7, with TRBD2 matching over 12 bases. This CDR3 comprises 15 residues. The V segment lost 4 bases and the J segment 7 bases; nucleotides outside the gene matches: 8. Germline CDR1 reads SNHLY; CDR2 reads FYNNEI. This CDR3 is CASSVLAGGPREQYF. The CDR3 DNA sequence: TGTGCCAGCAGTGTTCTAGCGGGGGGGCCAAGGGAGCAGTACTTC.

The chain couples TRBV5-5 to TRBJ2-5, with 15 bases matching TRBD2. The V gene's germline CDR1 is SGHKS and CDR2 YYEKEE (reference sequence). The CDR3 is 16 residues long. J lost 2 bases, V lost 4 bases, and 3 bases had no gene match. The CDR3: CASSQGLAGGQETQYF. The CDR3 bases are TGTGCCAGCAGCCAGGGACTAGCGGGGGGACAAGAGACCCAGTACTTC.

This chain joins TRBV28 and TRBJ1-5; possible D gene TRBD1, 6 bases. Trimming cost V 3 bases and J 3 bases, with 15 bases left between them. The CDR3 covers 16 residues. Germline V gives CDR1 MDHEN, CDR2 SYDVKM. The CDR3 nucleotides read TGTGCCAGCAGTTTGGAACAGGGTTTCCCCAATCAGCCCCAGCATTTT. It encodes CASSLEQGFPNQPQHF.